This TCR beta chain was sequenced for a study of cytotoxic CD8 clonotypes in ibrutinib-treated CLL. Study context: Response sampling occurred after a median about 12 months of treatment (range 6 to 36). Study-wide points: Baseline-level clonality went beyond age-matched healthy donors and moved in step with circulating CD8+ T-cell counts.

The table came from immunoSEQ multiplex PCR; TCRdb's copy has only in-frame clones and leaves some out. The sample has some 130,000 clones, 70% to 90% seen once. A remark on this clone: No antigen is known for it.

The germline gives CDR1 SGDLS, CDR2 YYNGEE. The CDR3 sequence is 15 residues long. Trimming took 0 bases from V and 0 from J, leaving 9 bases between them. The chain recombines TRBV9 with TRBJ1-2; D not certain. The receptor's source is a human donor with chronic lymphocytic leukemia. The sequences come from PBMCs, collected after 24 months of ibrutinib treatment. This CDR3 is CASSVAMVTNYGYTF. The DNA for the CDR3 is TGTGCCAGCAGCGTAGCTATGGTAACTAACTATGGCTACACCTTC.